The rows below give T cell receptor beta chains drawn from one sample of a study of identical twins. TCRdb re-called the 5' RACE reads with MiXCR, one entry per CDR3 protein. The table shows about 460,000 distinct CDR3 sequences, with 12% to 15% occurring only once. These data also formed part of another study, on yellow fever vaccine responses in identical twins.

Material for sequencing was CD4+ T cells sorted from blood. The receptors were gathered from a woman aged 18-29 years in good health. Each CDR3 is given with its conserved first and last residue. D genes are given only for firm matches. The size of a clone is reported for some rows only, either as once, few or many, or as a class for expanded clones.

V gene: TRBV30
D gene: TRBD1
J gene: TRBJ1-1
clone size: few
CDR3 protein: CAWRSGQGNTEAFF
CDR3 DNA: TGTGCCTGGAGATCGGGACAGGGAAACACTGAAGCTTTCTTT

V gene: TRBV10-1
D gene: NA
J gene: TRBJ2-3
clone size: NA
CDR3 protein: CASSESMISSTDTQYF
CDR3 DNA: TGCGCCAGCAGTGAGTCGATGATTTCCAGCACAGATACGCAGTATTTT

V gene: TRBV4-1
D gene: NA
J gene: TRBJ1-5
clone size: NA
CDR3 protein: CASSQEGADGQPQHF
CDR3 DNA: TGCGCCAGCAGCCAAGAGGGGGCAGACGGTCAGCCCCAGCATTTT

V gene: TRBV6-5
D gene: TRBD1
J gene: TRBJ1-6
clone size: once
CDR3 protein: CASSYSRGTGASPLHF
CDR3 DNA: TGTGCCAGCAGTTACTCGAGGGGGACAGGGGCTTCACCCCTCCACTTT

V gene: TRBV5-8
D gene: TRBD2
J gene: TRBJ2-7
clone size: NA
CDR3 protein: CASSFSSGGNSYEQYF
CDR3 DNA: TGTGCCAGCAGCTTCTCTAGCGGGGGGAATTCCTACGAGCAGTACTTC

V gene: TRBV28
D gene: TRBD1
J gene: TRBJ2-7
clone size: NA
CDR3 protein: CASSFLIDRASYEQYF
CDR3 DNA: TGTGCCAGCAGTTTCCTTATAGACAGGGCCTCCTACGAGCAGTACTTC

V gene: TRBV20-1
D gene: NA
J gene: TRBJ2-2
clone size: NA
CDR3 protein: CSARGVGELFF
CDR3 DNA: TGCAGTGCTAGGGGGGTTGGGGAGCTGTTTTTT

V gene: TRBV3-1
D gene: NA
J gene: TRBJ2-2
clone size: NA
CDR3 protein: CASSATAGELFF
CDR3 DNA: TGTGCCAGCAGCGCCACCGCCGGGGAGCTGTTTTTT

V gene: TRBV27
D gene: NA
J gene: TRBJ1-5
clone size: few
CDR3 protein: CASRPDWGVQPQHF
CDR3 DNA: TGTGCCAGCAGGCCTGATTGGGGGGTTCAGCCCCAGCATTTT

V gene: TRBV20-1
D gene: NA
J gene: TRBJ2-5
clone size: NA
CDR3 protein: CSAIRGRGGWTQYF
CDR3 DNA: TGCAGTGCTATCCGGGGGAGGGGGGGCTGGACCCAGTACTTC

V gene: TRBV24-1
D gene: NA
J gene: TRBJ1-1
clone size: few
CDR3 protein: CATSDPSRGITEAFF
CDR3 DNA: TGTGCCACCAGTGACCCGTCTAGGGGGATAACTGAAGCTTTCTTT

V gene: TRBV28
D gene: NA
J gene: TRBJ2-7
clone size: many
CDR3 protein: CASSLAGTFTYEQYF
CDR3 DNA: TGTGCCAGCAGCCTTGCCGGGACATTTACCTACGAGCAGTACTTC

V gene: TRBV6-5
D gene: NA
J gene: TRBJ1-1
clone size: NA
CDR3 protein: CASSYSMWGSPTEAFF
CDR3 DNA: TGTGCCAGCAGTTACTCGATGTGGGGCAGTCCCACTGAAGCTTTCTTT

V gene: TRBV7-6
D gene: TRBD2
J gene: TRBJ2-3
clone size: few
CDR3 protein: CASSQLAVTDTQYF
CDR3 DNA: TGTGCCAGCAGCCAGCTAGCGGTCACAGATACGCAGTATTTT

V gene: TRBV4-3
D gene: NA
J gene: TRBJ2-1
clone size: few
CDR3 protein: CASSQDLLSRNEQFF
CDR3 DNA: TGCGCCAGCAGCCAAGATCTCCTAAGTAGGAATGAGCAGTTCTTC

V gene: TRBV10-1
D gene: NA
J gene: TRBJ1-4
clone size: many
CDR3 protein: CASSVGQRGEKLFF
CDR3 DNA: TGCGCCAGCAGTGTGGGCCAGCGGGGTGAAAAACTGTTTTTT

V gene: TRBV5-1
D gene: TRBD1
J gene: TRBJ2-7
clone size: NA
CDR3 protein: CASSFGTGLYEQYF
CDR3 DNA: TGCGCCAGCAGCTTTGGGACAGGGCTCTACGAGCAGTACTTC

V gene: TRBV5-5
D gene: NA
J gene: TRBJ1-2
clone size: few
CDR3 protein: CASSQSGTYNYGYTF
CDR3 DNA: TGTGCCAGCAGCCAATCTGGGACGTACAACTATGGCTACACCTTC

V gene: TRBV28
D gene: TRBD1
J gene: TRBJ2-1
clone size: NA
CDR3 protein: CASNGDRRENEQFF
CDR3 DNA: TGTGCCAGCAATGGGGACAGGAGGGAGAATGAGCAGTTCTTC

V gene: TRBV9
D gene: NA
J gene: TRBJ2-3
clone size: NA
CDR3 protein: CASTPREGTQYF
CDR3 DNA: TGTGCCAGCACCCCCCGAGAGGGTACGCAGTATTTT

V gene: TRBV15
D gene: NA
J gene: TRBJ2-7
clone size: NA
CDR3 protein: CATSRGANYEQYF
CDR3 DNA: TGTGCCACCAGCAGAGGTGCTAATTACGAGCAGTACTTC

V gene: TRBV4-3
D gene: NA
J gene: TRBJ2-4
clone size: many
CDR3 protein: CASSQAHTGTAKNIQYF
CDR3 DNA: TGCGCCAGCAGCCAAGCACATACCGGGACAGCCAAAAACATTCAGTACTTC

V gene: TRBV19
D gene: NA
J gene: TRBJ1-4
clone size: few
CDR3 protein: CASSRYGPGQLNEKLFF
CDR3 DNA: TGTGCCAGTAGCAGATATGGACCGGGACAACTTAATGAAAAACTGTTTTTT

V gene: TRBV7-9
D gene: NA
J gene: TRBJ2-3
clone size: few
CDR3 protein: CASSSPKGGGRTDTQYF
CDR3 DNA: TGTGCCAGCAGCTCTCCCAAGGGTGGGGGTCGCACAGATACGCAGTATTTT

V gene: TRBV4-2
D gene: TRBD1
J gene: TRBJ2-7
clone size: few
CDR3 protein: CASSQARTGAYEQYF
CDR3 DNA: TGTGCCAGCAGCCAAGCTAGGACAGGAGCCTACGAGCAGTACTTC

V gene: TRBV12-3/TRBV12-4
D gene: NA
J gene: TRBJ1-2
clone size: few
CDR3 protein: CASSTRRANYGYTF
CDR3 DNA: TGTGCCAGCAGTACGAGACGAGCTAACTATGGCTACACCTTC

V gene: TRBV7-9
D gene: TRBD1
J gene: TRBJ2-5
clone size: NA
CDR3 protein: CASSHRDSLVETQYF
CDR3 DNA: TGTGCCAGCAGCCACCGGGACAGTTTGGTCGAGACCCAGTACTTC

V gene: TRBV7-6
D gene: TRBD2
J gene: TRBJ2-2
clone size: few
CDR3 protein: CASSSTSAGELFF
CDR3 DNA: TGTGCCAGCAGCTCGACTAGCGCCGGGGAGCTGTTTTTT

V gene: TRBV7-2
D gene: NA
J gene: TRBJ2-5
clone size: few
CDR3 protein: CASSWGLNQETQYF
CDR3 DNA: TGTGCCAGCAGCTGGGGACTGAATCAAGAGACCCAGTACTTC

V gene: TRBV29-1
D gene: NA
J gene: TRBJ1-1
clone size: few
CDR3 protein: CSGRGGLEAFF
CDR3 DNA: TGCAGCGGGAGGGGGGGCCTCGAAGCTTTCTTT

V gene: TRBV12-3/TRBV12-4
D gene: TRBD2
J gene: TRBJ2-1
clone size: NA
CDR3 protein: CASSQRTSGEQFF
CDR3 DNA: TGTGCCAGCAGTCAACGGACTAGCGGGGAGCAGTTCTTC

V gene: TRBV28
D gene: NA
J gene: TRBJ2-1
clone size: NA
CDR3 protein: CASRQGGGTYNEQFF
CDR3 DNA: TGTGCCAGCAGACAGGGGGGGGGGACCTACAATGAGCAGTTCTTC

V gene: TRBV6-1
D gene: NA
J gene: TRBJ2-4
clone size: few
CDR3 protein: CASSIDGEMGNLAKNIQYF
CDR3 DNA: TGTGCCAGCAGCATTGATGGTGAGATGGGCAACCTAGCCAAAAACATTCAGTACTTC

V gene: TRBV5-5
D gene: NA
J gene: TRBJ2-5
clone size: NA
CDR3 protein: CASSFLPQETQYF
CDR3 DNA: TGTGCCAGCAGCTTTCTCCCGCAAGAGACCCAGTACTTC

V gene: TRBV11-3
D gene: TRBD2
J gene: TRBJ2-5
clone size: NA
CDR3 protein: CASSLGLAGKYF
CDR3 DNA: TGTGCCAGCAGCTTAGGACTAGCGGGAAAGTACTTC

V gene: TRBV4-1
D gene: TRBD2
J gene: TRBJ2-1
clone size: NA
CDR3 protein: CASSQELAGGIGEQFF
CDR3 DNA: TGCGCCAGCAGCCAAGAATTAGCGGGAGGGATCGGTGAGCAGTTCTTC

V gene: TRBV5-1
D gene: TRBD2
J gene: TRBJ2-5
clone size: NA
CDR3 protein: CASSIVAGAGTQYF
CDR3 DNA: TGCGCCAGCAGCATCGTAGCGGGAGCGGGGACCCAGTACTTC

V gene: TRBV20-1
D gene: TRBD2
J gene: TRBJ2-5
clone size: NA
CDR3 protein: CSASSAGGPGTQYF
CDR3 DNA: TGCAGTGCTAGTTCGGCGGGGGGGCCGGGGACCCAGTACTTC

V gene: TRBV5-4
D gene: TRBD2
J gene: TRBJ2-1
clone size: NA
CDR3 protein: CASSLVTAGSEQFF
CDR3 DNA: TGTGCCAGCAGCTTGGTTACAGCGGGGTCTGAGCAGTTCTTC

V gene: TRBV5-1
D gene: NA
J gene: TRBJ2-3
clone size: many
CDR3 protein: CASSSDGRNTQYF
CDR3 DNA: TGCGCCAGCAGCTCCGATGGACGAAATACGCAGTATTTT

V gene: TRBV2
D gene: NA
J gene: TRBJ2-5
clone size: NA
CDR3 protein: CASNRLAPEETQYF
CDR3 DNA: TGTGCCAGCAACCGCCTAGCGCCTGAAGAGACCCAGTACTTC

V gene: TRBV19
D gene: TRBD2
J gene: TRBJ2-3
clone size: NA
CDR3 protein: CASSINLAGSTDTQYF
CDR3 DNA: TGTGCCAGTAGTATTAACCTAGCGGGGAGCACAGATACGCAGTATTTT

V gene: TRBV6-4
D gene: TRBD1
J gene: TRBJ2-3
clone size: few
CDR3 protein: CASSLGQGTGTDTQYF
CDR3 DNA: TGTGCCAGCAGTTTGGGACAGGGGACGGGCACAGATACGCAGTATTTT

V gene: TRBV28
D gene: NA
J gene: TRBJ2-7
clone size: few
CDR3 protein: CASLRDGRSYEQYF
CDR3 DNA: TGTGCCAGCCTACGGGACGGCCGCTCCTACGAGCAGTACTTC

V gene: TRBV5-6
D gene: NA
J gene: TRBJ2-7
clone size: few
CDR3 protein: CASSDGRAVPSYEQYF
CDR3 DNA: TGTGCCAGCAGCGACGGCCGGGCAGTCCCCTCCTACGAGCAGTACTTC

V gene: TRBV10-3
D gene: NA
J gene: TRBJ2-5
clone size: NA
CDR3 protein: CAIRYSVGETQYF
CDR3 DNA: TGTGCCATCAGATACTCGGTCGGAGAGACCCAGTACTTC

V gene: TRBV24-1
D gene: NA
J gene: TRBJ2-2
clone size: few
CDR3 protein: CATMGLGANTGELFF
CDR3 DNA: TGTGCCACCATGGGATTGGGCGCGAACACCGGGGAGCTGTTTTTT

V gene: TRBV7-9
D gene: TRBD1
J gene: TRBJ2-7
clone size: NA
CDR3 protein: CASSGTGFNEQYF
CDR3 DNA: TGTGCCAGCTCCGGGACAGGGTTCAACGAGCAGTACTTC

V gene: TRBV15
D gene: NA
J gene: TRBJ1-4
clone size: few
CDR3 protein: CATSRDRGNEKLFF
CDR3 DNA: TGTGCCACCAGCAGAGATCGGGGGAATGAAAAACTGTTTTTT

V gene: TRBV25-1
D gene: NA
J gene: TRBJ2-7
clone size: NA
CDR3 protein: CASSVGGLTGYEQYF
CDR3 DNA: TGTGCCAGCAGTGTTGGGGGCCTCACGGGCTACGAGCAGTACTTC

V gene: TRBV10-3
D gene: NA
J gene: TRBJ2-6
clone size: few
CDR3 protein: CAISETPGANVLTF
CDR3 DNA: TGTGCCATCAGTGAGACCCCTGGGGCCAACGTCCTGACTTTC

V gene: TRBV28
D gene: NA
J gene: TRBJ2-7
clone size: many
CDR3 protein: CASSLGGGAYEQYF
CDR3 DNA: TGTGCCAGCAGTTTAGGAGGGGGCGCGTACGAGCAGTACTTC

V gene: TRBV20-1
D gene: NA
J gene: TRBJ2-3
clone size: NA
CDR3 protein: CSPDSGTDTQYF
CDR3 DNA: TGCAGTCCCGATAGCGGCACAGATACGCAGTATTTT

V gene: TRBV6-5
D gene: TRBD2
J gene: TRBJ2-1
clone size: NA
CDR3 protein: CASSYSIIAGGFNEQFF
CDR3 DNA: TGTGCCAGCAGTTACTCTATCATTGCGGGGGGCTTCAATGAGCAGTTCTTC

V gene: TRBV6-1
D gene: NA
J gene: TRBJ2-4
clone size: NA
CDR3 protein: CASSPEQGAKNIQYF
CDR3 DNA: TGTGCCAGCAGCCCAGAACAGGGAGCCAAAAACATTCAGTACTTC